This T cell receptor beta chain stems from a study of early T cells in non-severe SARS-CoV-2 infection. Across the whole study: The study sequenced bulk RNA from unsorted whole blood, with chains unpaired. General observations from the study: VDJdb matching, biased toward anti-spike CD8 responses, missed private and CD4 specificities.

As to this clonotype: Its antigen is currently unknown.

Attachment of unique molecular identifiers to individual cDNA molecules was performed. TCRdb ran MiXCR on the 5' RACE reads and lists one entry per CDR3 protein. The sample carries 99,000 or so distinct CDR3 sequences, roughly 15% recorded once. Germline loops: CDR1 SGHTA, CDR2 FQGNSA. After removal of 3 bases from V and 3 bases from J, the junction contained 5 bases not matched to a gene. The CDR3 is 15 residues long. V usage is TRBV7-2 and J usage is TRBJ2-1; 7 nucleotides agree with TRBD1. Sequencing was carried out using whole blood. The TCR originated in an adult who was a healthcare worker with PCR-confirmed SARS-CoV-2 infection or an uninfected control (not recorded which). The CDR3 region has the DNA TGTGCCAGCAGCTTCCGGGACAGAGTCTACAATGAGCAGTTCTTC. Translated, it gives CASSFRDRVYNEQFF.